This T cell receptor beta chain was retrieved from a study of T cell responses to AZD1222 COVID-19 vaccine. This clone was counted only a few times. Trimming took 0 bases from V and 5 from J, leaving 13 bases between them. This CDR3 is built from 16 residues. Germline values: CDR1 SGHTA, CDR2 FQGTGA. Here immunoSEQ multiplex PCR was the method, and the copy in TCRdb shows in-frame clones only, minus some. The sample consists of 150,000 to 200,000 clones, about 90% of them appearing once. This rearrangement joins TRBV7-3 to TRBJ2-2; possible D gene TRBD2, 6 bases. The receptor was isolated from an adult who received the AZD1222 COVID-19 vaccine. The source was peripheral blood, collected 28 days after the second AZD1222 dose. The CDR3 DNA reads TGTGCCAGCAGCTTAACCAGCGGGCGGGGAACCGGGGAGCTGTTTTTT. Its translation: CASSLTSGRGTGELFF.